Described below is a single T cell receptor (beta chain) sequence and its context. This sample was included in a study of blood T cell repertoires in COVID-19. The data were produced by immunoSEQ multiplex PCR, yet TCRdb's version contains in-frame clones alone and is incomplete. The sample includes about 150,000 clones, approximately 82% of them seen just once. This CDR3 has 16 amino acids. J lost 6 bases, V lost 3 bases, and 9 bases had no gene match. From germline, CDR1 is KGHSH and CDR2 LQKENI. This TCR was sampled from a woman in her forties or fifties with acute or convalescent COVID-19. The sample taken for sequencing was peripheral blood. J is TRBJ2-2 and V is TRBV18, with TRBD1 identical over 8 bases. The CDR3 bases are TGTGCCAGCTCACCTTTAGGACAGGGAGTACCCGGGGAGCTGTTTTTT. It codes for CASSPLGQGVPGELFF.